The 16 T cell receptor beta chains below were found in one sample sequenced in a study of CD8 T cells in Susac syndrome. Reverse transcription used about 0.45 to 1 ug RNA and random hexamers. TCRdb re-called the immunoSEQ multiplex PCR reads with MiXCR, one entry per CDR3 protein. The sample holds some 210,000 distinct CDR3 sequences, about 94% seen once. The sequenced material came from CD4+ T cells from PBMCs. These receptor sequences come from a human donor with Susac syndrome.

The V and J genes are TRBV7-9 and TRBJ1-6; D call uncertain. CDR1 and CDR2 (germline): SEHNR, FQNEAQ (reference sequence). The ends were cut back, 0 bases at V and 8 bases at J, with 5 bases in the middle. The CDR3 length is 13 residues. CDR3: CASSLAQDSPLHF. The CDR3, as DNA: TGTGCCAGCAGCTTAGCTCAGGATTCACCCCTCCACTTT.

The chain joins TRBV6-1 to TRBJ2-1; 7 bases align to TRBD1. J lost 6 bases, V lost 6 bases, and 14 bases had no gene match. CDR3 length: 16 amino acids. Germline CDR1 MNHNS, CDR2 SASEGT. DNA of the CDR3: TGTGCCAGCAGGCCCCTGACAGGGTGGGGGACCAATGAGCAGTTCTTC. Translated: CASRPLTGWGTNEQFF.

On this clonotype itself: Sequence at one end of the junction differs from germline and may be a read error. The V gene is TRBV20-1, the J gene TRBJ2-1; 9 nucleotides align to TRBD2. The CDR3 contains 15 residues. CDR1 and CDR2 from the germline V gene are DFQATT and SNEGSKA (reference sequence). The CDR3 DNA reads as TGCAGTGCGAGAGACCCTAGCGGGGAGAACAGTGAGCAGTTCTTC. Its translation is CSARDPSGENSEQFF.

The chain couples TRBV5-1 to TRBJ2-7; D might be TRBD1 (5 bases). Trimming shortened V by 3 bases and J by 0 bases, and 10 bases separated the two germline ends. Per germline, CDR1 SGHRS and CDR2 YFSETQ. The CDR3 loop spans 14 amino acids. CDR3 residues: CASSSGISSYEQYF. Written as DNA, the CDR3 is TGCGCCAGCAGCTCAGGGATTAGCTCCTACGAGCAGTACTTC.

This rearrangement joins TRBV29-1 to TRBJ1-4; tentatively, D is TRBD1 (5 bases). The CDR3 covers 12 residues. Trimming shortened V by 2 bases and J by 7 bases, and 8 bases separated the two germline ends. Germline-derived CDR1 and CDR2 are SQVTM and ANQGSEA. CDR3 in DNA: TGCAGCGTTGAACAGGGAAGTGAAAAACTGTTTTTT. This sequence encodes CSVEQGSEKLFF.

V is TRBV20-1 and J is TRBJ1-3; D is ambiguous. V was pared by 0 bases and J by 0 bases, with 12 bases between. Germline V gene sequence: CDR1 DFQATT, CDR2 SNEGSKA (reference sequence). The CDR3 contains 16 residues. In DNA form, the CDR3 reads TGCAGTGCTAGAGATATCGGCAGACCCTCTGGAAACACCATATATTTT. The encoded protein is CSARDIGRPSGNTIYF.

The sample holds one count of this clonotype. The gene calls are TRBV29-1 and TRBJ2-5; D ambiguous. Trimming left V 5 bases short and J 2 bases short, with 9 bases between. CDR3 length equals 12 residues. Germline V CDR1 and CDR2: SQVTM, ANQGSEA. CDR3 sequence reads: CSVRPGQETQYF. DNA for the CDR3: TGCAGCGTTCGACCCGGACAAGAGACCCAGTACTTC.

This chain links TRBV18 with TRBJ2-5, with D uncertain. The ends were cut back, 6 bases at V and 2 bases at J, with 10 bases in the middle. Per germline, CDR1 KGHSH and CDR2 LQKENI. There are 13 residues in the CDR3. CDR3 residues: CASSATGQETQYF. CDR3 nucleotides: TGTGCCAGCTCCGCGACGGGTCAAGAGACCCAGTACTTC.

This chain uses TRBV3-1 with TRBJ2-7; TRBD2 is a possible D gene (6 bases). The V end lost 4 bases, the J end lost 5 bases, and 15 bases lay between the germline ends. CDR1 LGHDT and CDR2 YNNKEL come from the germline V gene (reference sequence). CDR3 length: 14 amino acids. The CDR3 DNA reads TGTGCCAGCAGCCCGCGGGGACTCAGGAACGAGCAGTACTTC. Residues: CASSPRGLRNEQYF.

The chain has TRBV18 and TRBJ1-1, with D maybe TRBD1 (6 bases). Trimming shortened V by 0 bases and J by 1 base, and 12 bases separated the two germline ends. The CDR3 sequence is 16 residues long. The V gene's germline CDR1 is KGHSH and CDR2 LQKENI. This chain's CDR3 is CASSPPAGQQNTEAFF. The CDR3 nucleotides are TGTGCCAGCTCACCACCGGCGGGACAACAGAACACTGAAGCTTTCTTT.

The rearrangement links TRBV29-1 to TRBJ1-4; TRBD1 is a possible D gene (6 bases). There are 13 residues in the CDR3. Between the trimmed V and J ends, which lost 7 bases and 0 bases, there was a span of 9 bases. CDR1 and CDR2 (germline): SQVTM, ANQGSEA. The CDR3 reads CSARTATNEKLFF. The CDR3 DNA reads as TGCAGCGCCAGGACAGCAACTAATGAAAAACTGTTTTTT. The variable domain in full, with the rest retrieved from reference TRBV29-1 and TRBJ1-4, is SAVISQKPSRDICQRGTSLTIQCQVDSQVTMMFWYRQQPGQSLTLIATANQGSEATYESGFVIDKFPISRPNLTFSTLTVSNMSPEDSSIYLCSARTATNEKLFFGSGTQLSVL.

The chain employs TRBV3-1 and TRBJ1-6, with D tentatively TRBD1 (6 bases). Germline CDR1 is LGHDT and CDR2 is YNNKEL (reference sequence). This CDR3 is built from 16 residues. V was pared by 4 bases and J by 9 bases, with 19 bases between. CDR3 coding DNA: TGTGCCAGCAGCCCTCGAGTAGGGGGGCCGGGTTCACCCCTCCACTTT. Residues: CASSPRVGGPGSPLHF. Full variable domain (missing parts from reference TRBV3-1 and TRBJ1-6): DTAVSQTPKYLVTQMGNDKSIKCEQNLGHDTMYWYKQDSKKFLKIMFSYNNKELIINETVPNRFSPKSPDKAHLNLHINSLELGDSAVYFCASSPRVGGPGSPLHFGNGTRLTVT.

The CDR3 bases are TGTGCCAGCAGTCCCGCCGGTATACTAGCGGGGGGCAGGAATGAGCAGTTCTTC. This codes for CASSPAGILAGGRNEQFF. V is TRBV6-1 and J is TRBJ2-1, with TRBD2 matching 12 bases. This CDR3 has 18 amino acids. Germline loops: CDR1 MNHNS, CDR2 SASEGT. V dropped 5 bases and J dropped 7; count of bases not matched to a gene: 15.

The chain uses TRBV20-1 and TRBJ2-3; D ambiguous. This CDR3 comprises 10 residues. V lost 5 bases, J lost 3 bases, and 3 bases lay in between. Germline CDR1 is DFQATT and CDR2 is SNEGSKA (reference sequence). The CDR3 protein is CSALTDTQYF. CDR3 nucleotide sequence: TGCAGTGCTTTAACAGATACGCAGTATTTT.

This clonotype was detected once. The genes are TRBV20-1 and TRBJ2-3; tentative D call: TRBD2 (6 bases). Per the germline V gene, CDR1 is DFQATT and CDR2 is SNEGSKA (reference sequence). The CDR3 consists of 12 residues. The V end was cut by 3 bases, the J end by 5 bases, with 9 bases between. This CDR3 is CSASSGGDTQYF. In DNA form, the CDR3 reads TGCAGTGCTAGCTCCGGGGGAGATACGCAGTATTTT.

The V call is TRBV10-3, the J call TRBJ1-1; 7 nucleotides line up with TRBD1. V dropped 10 bases and J dropped 0; count of bases not matched to a gene: 5. This CDR3 contains 13 residues. Looked up from germline, CDR1 is ENHRY and CDR2 is SYGVKD. DNA for the CDR3: TGTGCCAGCCAGACAGGGATGAACACTGAAGCTTTCTTT. Translation gives CASQTGMNTEAFF.